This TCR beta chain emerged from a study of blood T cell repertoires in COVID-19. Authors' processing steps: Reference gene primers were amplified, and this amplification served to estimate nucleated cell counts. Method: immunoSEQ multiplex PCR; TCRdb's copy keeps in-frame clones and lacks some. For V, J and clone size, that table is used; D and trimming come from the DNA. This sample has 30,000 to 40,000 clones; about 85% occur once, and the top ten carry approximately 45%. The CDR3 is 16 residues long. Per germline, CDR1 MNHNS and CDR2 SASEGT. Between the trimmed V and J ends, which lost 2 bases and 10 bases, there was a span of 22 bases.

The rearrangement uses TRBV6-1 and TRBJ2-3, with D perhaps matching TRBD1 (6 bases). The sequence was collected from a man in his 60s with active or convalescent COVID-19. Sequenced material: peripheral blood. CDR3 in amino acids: CASSERGKLSRLAQYF. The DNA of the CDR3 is TGTGCCAGCAGTGAAAGGGGGAAGCTTTCGAGATTGGCGCAGTATTTT.